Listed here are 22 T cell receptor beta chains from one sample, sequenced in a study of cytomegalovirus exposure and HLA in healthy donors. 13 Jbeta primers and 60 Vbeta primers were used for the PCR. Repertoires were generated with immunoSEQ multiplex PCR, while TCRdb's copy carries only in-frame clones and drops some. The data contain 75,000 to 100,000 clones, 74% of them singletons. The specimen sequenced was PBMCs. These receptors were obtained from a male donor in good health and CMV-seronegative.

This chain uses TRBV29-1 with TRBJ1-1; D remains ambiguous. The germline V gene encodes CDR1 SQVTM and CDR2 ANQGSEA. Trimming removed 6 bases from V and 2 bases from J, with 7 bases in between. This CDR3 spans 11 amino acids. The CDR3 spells CSVEGNTEAFF. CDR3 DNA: TGCAGCGTGGAGGGAAACACTGAAGCTTTCTTT.

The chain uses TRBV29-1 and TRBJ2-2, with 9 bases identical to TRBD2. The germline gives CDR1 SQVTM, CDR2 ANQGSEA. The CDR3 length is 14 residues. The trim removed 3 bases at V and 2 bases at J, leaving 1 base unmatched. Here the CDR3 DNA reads TGCAGCGTTGAGCGGGAGGGAAACACCGGGGAGCTGTTTTTT. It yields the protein CSVEREGNTGELFF.

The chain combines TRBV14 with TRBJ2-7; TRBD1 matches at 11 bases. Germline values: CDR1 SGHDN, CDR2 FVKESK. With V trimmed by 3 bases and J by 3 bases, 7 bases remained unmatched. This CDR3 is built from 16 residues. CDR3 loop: CASSHSTGTGGYEQYF. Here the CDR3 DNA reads TGTGCCAGCAGCCACTCCACCGGGACAGGGGGCTACGAGCAGTACTTC.

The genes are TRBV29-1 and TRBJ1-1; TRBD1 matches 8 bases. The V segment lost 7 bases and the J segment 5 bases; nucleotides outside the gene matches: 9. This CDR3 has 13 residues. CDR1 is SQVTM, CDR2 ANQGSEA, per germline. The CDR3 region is CSAPTGVGTEAFF. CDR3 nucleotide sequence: TGCAGCGCCCCGACAGGGGTCGGAACTGAAGCTTTCTTT.

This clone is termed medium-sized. The CDR3 nucleotides read TGTGCCAGGGGCCTCCGACAGGGGACTTTGAACACTGAAGCTTTCTTT. This codes for CARGLRQGTLNTEAFF. The chain employs TRBV6-9 and TRBJ1-1, with 8 positions matching TRBD1. V lost 9 bases, J lost 0 bases, and 12 bases stayed unmatched. CDR3 size: 16 residues. The germline V gene encodes CDR1 MNHGY and CDR2 SVAAGI.

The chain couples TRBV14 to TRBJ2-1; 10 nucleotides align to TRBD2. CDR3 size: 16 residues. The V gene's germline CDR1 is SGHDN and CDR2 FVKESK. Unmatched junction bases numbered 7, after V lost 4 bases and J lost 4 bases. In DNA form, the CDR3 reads TGTGCCAGCAGCCCCAACCAGGGACTAGCGTACAATGAGCAGTTCTTC. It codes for CASSPNQGLAYNEQFF.

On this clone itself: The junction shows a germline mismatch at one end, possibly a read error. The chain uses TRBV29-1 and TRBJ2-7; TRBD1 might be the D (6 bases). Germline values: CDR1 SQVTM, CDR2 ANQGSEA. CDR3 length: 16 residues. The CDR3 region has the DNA TGCGGCGTTGAAGGAGCGGCAGGGGCCGTCCCCTACGAGCAGTACTTC. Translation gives CGVEGAAGAVPYEQYF.

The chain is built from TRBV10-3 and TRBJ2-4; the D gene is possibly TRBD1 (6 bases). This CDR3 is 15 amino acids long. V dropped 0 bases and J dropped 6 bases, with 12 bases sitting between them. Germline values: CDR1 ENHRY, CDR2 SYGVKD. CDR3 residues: CAISESITGINIQYF. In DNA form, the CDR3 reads TGTGCCATCAGTGAGTCGATTACAGGGATAAACATTCAGTACTTC.

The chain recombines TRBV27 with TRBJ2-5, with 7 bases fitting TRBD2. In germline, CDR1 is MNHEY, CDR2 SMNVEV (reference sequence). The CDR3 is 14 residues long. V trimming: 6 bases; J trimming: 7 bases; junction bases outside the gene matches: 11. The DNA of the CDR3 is TGTGCCAGCAGCCCAAATAGTGGGAGGGGGACCCAGTACTTC. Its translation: CASSPNSGRGTQYF.

CDR3 residues: CASSSDRTYGYTF. The CDR3 DNA is TGTGCCAGCAGCTCGGACAGGACCTATGGCTACACCTTC. This rearrangement joins TRBV5-4 to TRBJ1-2; TRBD1 matches at 7 bases. J lost 4 bases, V lost 3 bases, and 3 bases had no gene match. This CDR3 spans 13 amino acids. Germline V gene data show CDR1 as SGHNT and CDR2 as YYREEE (reference sequence). The full variable domain, completed using reference TRBV5-4 and TRBJ1-2, is ETGVTQSPTHLIKTRGQQVTLRCSSQSGHNTVSWYQQALGQGPQFIFQYYREEENGRGNFPPRFSGLQFPNYSSELNVNALELDDSALYLCASSSDRTYGYTFGSGTRLTVV.

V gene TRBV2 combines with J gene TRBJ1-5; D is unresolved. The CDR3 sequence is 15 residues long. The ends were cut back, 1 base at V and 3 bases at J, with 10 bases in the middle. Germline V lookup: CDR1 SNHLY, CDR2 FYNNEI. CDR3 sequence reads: CASSEEADINQPQHF. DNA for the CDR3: TGTGCCAGCAGTGAAGAGGCCGACATCAATCAGCCCCAGCATTTT. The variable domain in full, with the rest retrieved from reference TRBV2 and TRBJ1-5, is EPEVTQTPSHQVTQMGQEVILRCVPISNHLYFYWYRQILGQKVEFLVSFYNNEISEKSEIFDDQFSVERPDGSNFTLKIRSTKLEDSAMYFCASSEEADINQPQHFGDGTRLSIL.

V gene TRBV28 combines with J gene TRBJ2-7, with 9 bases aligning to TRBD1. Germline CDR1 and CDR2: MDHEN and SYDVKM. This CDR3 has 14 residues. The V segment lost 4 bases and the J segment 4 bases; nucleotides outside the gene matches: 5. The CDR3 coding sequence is TGTGCCAGCAGTTCCCCGACAGGGGGATACGAGCAGTACTTC. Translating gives CASSSPTGGYEQYF.

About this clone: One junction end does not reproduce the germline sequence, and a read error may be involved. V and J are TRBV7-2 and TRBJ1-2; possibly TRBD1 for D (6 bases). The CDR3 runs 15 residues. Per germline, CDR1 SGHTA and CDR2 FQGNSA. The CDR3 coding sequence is TGTGCCAGCAGCTTCCCAGGGGTTTTGAACTCTGGCTACACCTTC. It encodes CASSFPGVLNSGYTF.

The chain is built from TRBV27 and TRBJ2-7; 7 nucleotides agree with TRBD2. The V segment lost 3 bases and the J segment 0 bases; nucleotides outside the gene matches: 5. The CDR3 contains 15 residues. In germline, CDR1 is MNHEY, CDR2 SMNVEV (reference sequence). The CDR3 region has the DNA TGTGCCAGCAGTTTCAGCGGGGTGAGCTCCTACGAGCAGTACTTC. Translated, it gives CASSFSGVSSYEQYF.

The CDR3 reads CASIAGQDTYEQYF. DNA of the CDR3: TGTGCCAGCATTGCTGGGCAGGACACGTACGAGCAGTACTTC. The chain has TRBV6-1 and TRBJ2-7; a possible D gene is TRBD1 (5 bases). This CDR3 has 14 residues. Germline V gene sequence: CDR1 MNHNS, CDR2 SASEGT. The V gene lost 7 bases and the J gene lost 4 bases, with 17 bases spanning the gap.

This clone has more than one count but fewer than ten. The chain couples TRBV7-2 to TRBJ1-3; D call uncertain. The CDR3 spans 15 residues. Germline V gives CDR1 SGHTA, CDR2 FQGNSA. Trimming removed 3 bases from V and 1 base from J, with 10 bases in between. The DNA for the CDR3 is TGTGCCAGCAGCTTGGGCGTAATTTCTGGAAACACCATATATTTT. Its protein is CASSLGVISGNTIYF.

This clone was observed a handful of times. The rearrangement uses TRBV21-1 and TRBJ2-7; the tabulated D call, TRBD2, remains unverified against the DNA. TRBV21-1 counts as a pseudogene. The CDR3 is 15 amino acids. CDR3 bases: TGTGCCAGCAGCTTACGGACTAGCGGTACCTACGAGCAGTACTTC. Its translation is CASSLRTSGTYEQYF.

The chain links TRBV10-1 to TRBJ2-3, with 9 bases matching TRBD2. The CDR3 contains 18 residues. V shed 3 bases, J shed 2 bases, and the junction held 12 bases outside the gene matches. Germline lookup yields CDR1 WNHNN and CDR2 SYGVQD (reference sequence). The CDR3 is CASSEEREVSWVTDTQYF. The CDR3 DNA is TGCGCCAGCAGTGAAGAGCGGGAGGTGAGTTGGGTCACAGATACGCAGTATTTT.

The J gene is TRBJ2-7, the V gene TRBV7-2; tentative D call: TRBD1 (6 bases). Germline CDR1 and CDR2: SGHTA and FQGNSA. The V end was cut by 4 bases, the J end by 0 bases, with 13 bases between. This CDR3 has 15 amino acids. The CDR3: CASSSRQGSSYEQYF. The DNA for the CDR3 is TGTGCCAGCAGCTCTCGCCAGGGGAGCTCCTACGAGCAGTACTTC. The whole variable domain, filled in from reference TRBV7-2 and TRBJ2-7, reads GAGVSQSPSNKVTEKGKDVELRCDPISGHTALYWYRQSLGQGLEFLIYFQGNSAPDKSGLPSDRFSAERTGGSVSTLTIQRTQQEDSAVYLCASSSRQGSSYEQYFGPGTRLTVT.

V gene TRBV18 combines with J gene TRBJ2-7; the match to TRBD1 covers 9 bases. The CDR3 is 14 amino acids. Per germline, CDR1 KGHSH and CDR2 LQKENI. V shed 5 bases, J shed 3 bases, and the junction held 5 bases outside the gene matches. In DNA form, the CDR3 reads TGTGCCAGCTCATCCAGACAGGGGGTCTACGAGCAGTACTTC. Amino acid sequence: CASSSRQGVYEQYF.

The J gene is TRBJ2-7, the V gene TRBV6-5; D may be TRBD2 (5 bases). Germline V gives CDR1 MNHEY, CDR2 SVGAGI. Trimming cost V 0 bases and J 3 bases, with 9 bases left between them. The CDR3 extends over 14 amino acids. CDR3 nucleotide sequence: TGTGCCAGCAGTTACTCGGACGGGGACTACGAGCAGTACTTC. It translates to CASSYSDGDYEQYF.

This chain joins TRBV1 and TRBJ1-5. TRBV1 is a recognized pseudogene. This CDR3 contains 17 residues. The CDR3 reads CTSSQGCYPGRDQPQHF. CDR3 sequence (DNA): TGCACCAGCAGCCAAGGCTGTTACCCAGGGAGGGATCAGCCCCAGCATTTT.